The 12 T cell receptor beta chains listed next were all sequenced from one sample in a study of beta chain features in type 1 diabetes. Expressed TCRB transcripts were sequenced, since all the RNA that had been isolated was reverse transcribed. Assay: immunoSEQ multiplex PCR; the TCRdb copy retains only in-frame clones and omits some. The sample shows about 290,000 clones, under 8.5% of them seen only once. The sample consisted of central memory CD4+ T cells from blood. These receptors all stem from a woman aged 18 to 35 in good health.

This clone was seen more than once but under ten times. The CDR3 DNA is TGTGCCAGCAGCTTAGTTGTGGGAGTGGAGCTGTTTTTT. This codes for CASSLVVGVELFF. The chain carries TRBV7-2 and TRBJ2-2; D might be TRBD2 (5 bases). Germline CDR1 is SGHTA and CDR2 is FQGNSA. Trimming took 1 base from V and 10 from J, leaving 10 bases between them. The CDR3 runs 13 residues.

DNA of the CDR3: TGTGCCAGTAGTGGGAGCGGCACAATGCCCGGGGAGCTGTTTTTT. As protein: CASSGSGTMPGELFF. This rearrangement joins TRBV19 to TRBJ2-2; possibly TRBD2 for D (5 bases). This CDR3 has 15 amino acids. The germline CDR1 and CDR2 sequences are LNHDA and SQIVND (reference sequence). Trimming removed 5 bases at V and 6 bases at J, with 16 bases between.

V is TRBV6-6 and J is TRBJ1-5, with TRBD1 as a possible D gene (5 bases). Trimming shortened V by 5 bases and J by 9 bases, and 20 bases separated the two germline ends. Germline CDR1 reads MNHNY; CDR2 reads SVGAGI (reference sequence). The CDR3 spans 15 residues. CDR3 in DNA: TGTGCCAGCAGTCCGGGACCCCGTCACGAATGGCCCCAGCATTTT. It translates to CASSPGPRHEWPQHF.

The J gene is TRBJ2-7, the V gene TRBV28, with TRBD1 as a possible D gene (5 bases). CDR1 MDHEN and CDR2 SYDVKM come from the germline V gene. The CDR3 runs to 15 residues. Trimming removed 3 bases at V and 5 bases at J, with 17 bases between. The CDR3 bases are TGTGCCAGCAGTTTCGCCTCAGGGCCACGGGACGAGCAGTACGTC. This translates into CASSFASGPRDEQYV.

Points on this clone: At the DNA level, this CDR3 is encoded by other sequences in the same sample as well. The rearrangement links TRBV4-1 to TRBJ1-5, with no clear D. V was shortened by 0 bases and J by 7 bases, with 7 bases between the two germline ends. Germline V gene sequence: CDR1 MGHRA, CDR2 YSYEKL. The CDR3 is made up of 13 amino acids. The CDR3 protein is CASSQEVRQPQHF. The CDR3 DNA is TGCGCCAGCAGCCAAGAAGTGCGACAGCCCCAGCATTTT.

The chain is built from TRBV11-1 and TRBJ2-1; D gene unclear. The V end lost 5 bases, the J end lost 5 bases, and 7 bases lay between the germline ends. This CDR3 is 12 amino acids long. CDR1 and CDR2 (germline): SGHAT, FQDESV (reference sequence). The CDR3 protein is CASSPRDNEQFF. CDR3 in DNA: TGTGCCAGCAGCCCACGGGACAATGAGCAGTTCTTC.

This clone was counted between two and nine times. The V gene is TRBV2, the J gene TRBJ1-1; D possibly corresponds to TRBD1 (5 bases). Trimming removed 10 bases from V and 8 bases from J, with 14 bases in between. The CDR3 contains 11 residues. CDR1 is SNHLY, CDR2 FYNNEI, per germline. CDR3 bases: TGTGCCACTACGGGGGACGGGGAAGCTTTCTTT. Its protein product is CATTGDGEAFF. The full variable domain, with the rest looked up from reference TRBV2 and TRBJ1-1, is EPEVTQTPSHQVTQMGQEVILRCVPISNHLYFYWYRQILGQKVEFLVSFYNNEISEKSEIFDDQFSVERPDGSNFTLKIRSTKLEDSAMYFCATTGDGEAFFGQGTRLTVV.

This sequence joins TRBV19 and TRBJ2-1, with 8 bases that match TRBD1. The CDR3 contains 15 residues. The V gene end was trimmed by 6 bases and the J gene end by 4 bases; junction bases not matched to a gene: 8. In germline, CDR1 is LNHDA, CDR2 SQIVND (reference sequence). CDR3 protein: CASSPTGGSYNEQFF. In DNA, the CDR3 is TGTGCCAGTAGCCCCACAGGGGGGTCATACAATGAGCAGTTCTTC.

The table lists this clone with many counts. Here the CDR3 DNA reads TGTGCCAGCAGTCCCGGGGGCGTAGATAATGAAAAACTGTTTTTT. Protein sequence: CASSPGGVDNEKLFF. The rearrangement joins TRBV28 to TRBJ1-4; D is perhaps TRBD1 (6 bases). The germline V gene encodes CDR1 MDHEN and CDR2 SYDVKM. V gave up 5 bases and J gave up 4 bases, with 14 bases separating them. The CDR3 extends over 15 amino acids.

This clone has only a few counts. This chain connects TRBV29-1 to TRBJ2-7; 9 bases are a match to TRBD2. The CDR3 spans 13 residues. Losses at the gene ends were 5 bases for V and 2 bases for J; bases not matched to a gene: 4. CDR1 is SQVTM and CDR2 is ANQGSEA in the germline V gene. CDR3 region: CSVRAGGAYEQYF. Written as DNA, the CDR3 is TGCAGCGTTAGAGCGGGAGGCGCCTACGAGCAGTACTTC.

This clone was detected a few times. The rearrangement uses TRBV5-1 and TRBJ2-1, with TRBD2 matching over 14 bases. The CDR3 has 19 residues. Losses at the gene ends were 4 bases for V and 0 bases for J; bases not matched to a gene: 9. Germline V gene sequence: CDR1 SGHRS, CDR2 YFSETQ. The CDR3 spells CASSPGLAGVVSSYNEQFF. Written as DNA, the CDR3 is TGCGCCAGCAGCCCGGGACTAGCGGGGGTCGTGAGCTCCTACAATGAGCAGTTCTTC. Looking up the rest from reference TRBV5-1 and TRBJ2-1 gives the full variable domain: KAGVTQTPRYLIKTRGQQVTLSCSPISGHRSVSWYQQTPGQGLQFLFEYFSETQRNKGNFPGRFSGRQFSNSRSEMNVSTLELGDSALYLCASSPGLAGVVSSYNEQFFGPGTRLTVL.

The V call is TRBV9, the J call TRBJ2-5; 7 nucleotides align to TRBD2. In germline, CDR1 is SGDLS, CDR2 YYNGEE. The CDR3 is 13 amino acids. Germline trimming cut 2 bases from V and 7 bases from J; bases unmatched to any gene: 5. The CDR3 nucleotides read TGTGCCAGCAGCGTGGGACTATCGAGGACCCAGTACTTC. Translation: CASSVGLSRTQYF.